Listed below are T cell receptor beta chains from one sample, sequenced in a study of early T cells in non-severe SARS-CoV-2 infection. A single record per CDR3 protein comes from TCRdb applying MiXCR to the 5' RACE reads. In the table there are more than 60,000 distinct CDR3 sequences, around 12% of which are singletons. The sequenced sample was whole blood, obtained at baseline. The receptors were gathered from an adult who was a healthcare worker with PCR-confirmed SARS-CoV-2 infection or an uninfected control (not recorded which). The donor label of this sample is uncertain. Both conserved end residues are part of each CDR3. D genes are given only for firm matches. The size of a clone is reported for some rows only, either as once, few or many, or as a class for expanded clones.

CDR3 protein: CASSLRGYQPQHF; CDR3 DNA: TGTGCCAGCAGTTTACGGGGTTATCAGCCCCAGCATTTT; CDR3 length: 13; V gene: TRBV27; J gene: TRBJ1-5; clone size: many; D gene: -
CDR3 protein: CASSLHAESNQPQHF; CDR3 DNA: TGTGCCAGCAGCCTCCATGCGGAGAGCAATCAGCCCCAGCATTTT; CDR3 length: 15; V gene: TRBV6-5; J gene: TRBJ1-5; clone size: many; D gene: -
CDR3 protein: CSVGGGADTQYF; CDR3 DNA: TGCAGCGTTGGGGGGGGAGCAGATACGCAGTATTTT; CDR3 length: 12; V gene: TRBV29-1; J gene: TRBJ2-3; clone size: -; D gene: TRBD2
CDR3 protein: CASSFGTEQFF; CDR3 DNA: TGTGCCAGCAGTTTTGGAACAGAGCAGTTCTTC; CDR3 length: 11; V gene: TRBV12-3/TRBV12-4; J gene: TRBJ2-1; clone size: -; D gene: -
CDR3 protein: CASSQEDNGLEGNSPLHF; CDR3 DNA: TGTGCCAGCAGCCAAGAAGACAACGGGCTCGAGGGGAATTCACCCCTCCACTTT; CDR3 length: 18; V gene: TRBV4-2; J gene: TRBJ1-6; clone size: -; D gene: -
CDR3 protein: CASSLRRTSGGTDTQYF; CDR3 DNA: TGCGCCAGCAGCCTCCGCCGTACTAGCGGGGGAACAGATACGCAGTATTTT; CDR3 length: 17; V gene: TRBV5-1; J gene: TRBJ2-3; clone size: few; D gene: TRBD2
CDR3 protein: CASSSSGAGSYNEQFF; CDR3 DNA: TGTGCCAGCAGCTCCTCGGGGGCGGGCTCCTACAATGAGCAGTTCTTC; CDR3 length: 16; V gene: TRBV11-3; J gene: TRBJ2-1; clone size: few; D gene: -
CDR3 protein: CASSHDITSGNTIYF; CDR3 DNA: TGTGCCAGTAGTCATGACATCACCTCTGGAAACACCATATATTTT; CDR3 length: 15; V gene: TRBV19; J gene: TRBJ1-3; clone size: few; D gene: -
CDR3 protein: CASSRDEPGIGTEAFF; CDR3 DNA: TGTGCCAGCAGCCGGGACGAGCCGGGGATAGGCACTGAAGCTTTCTTT; CDR3 length: 16; V gene: TRBV6-6; J gene: TRBJ1-1; clone size: -; D gene: -
CDR3 protein: CASSLEGQGGETQYF; CDR3 DNA: TGCGCCAGCAGCTTGGAGGGGCAGGGCGGAGAGACCCAGTACTTC; CDR3 length: 15; V gene: TRBV5-1; J gene: TRBJ2-5; clone size: medium-sized; D gene: -
CDR3 protein: CATSSKGSGTQYF; CDR3 DNA: TGTGCCACCTCATCCAAGGGATCGGGTACGCAGTATTTT; CDR3 length: 13; V gene: TRBV6-4; J gene: TRBJ2-3; clone size: few; D gene: -
CDR3 protein: CASIDRGHTDTQYF; CDR3 DNA: TGTGCCAGCATAGACAGGGGGCACACAGATACGCAGTATTTT; CDR3 length: 14; V gene: TRBV5-4; J gene: TRBJ2-3; clone size: -; D gene: TRBD1
CDR3 protein: CASSPGGTRQPQHF; CDR3 DNA: TGTGCCAGCAGTCCAGGGGGGACGCGGCAGCCCCAGCATTTT; CDR3 length: 14; V gene: TRBV6-6; J gene: TRBJ1-5; clone size: many; D gene: TRBD1
CDR3 protein: CASSAERARGNTIYF; CDR3 DNA: TGTGCCAGCAGCGCGGAAAGGGCGCGGGGAAACACCATATATTTT; CDR3 length: 15; V gene: TRBV7-8; J gene: TRBJ1-3; clone size: many; D gene: -
CDR3 protein: CASSFRTSYNEQFF; CDR3 DNA: TGTGCCAGCAGCTTTAGGACCTCCTACAATGAGCAGTTCTTC; CDR3 length: 14; V gene: TRBV7-2; J gene: TRBJ2-1; clone size: few; D gene: -
CDR3 protein: CASTPLAGGTDTQYF; CDR3 DNA: TGTGCCAGCACCCCGCTAGCGGGGGGCACAGATACGCAGTATTTT; CDR3 length: 15; V gene: TRBV6-1; J gene: TRBJ2-3; clone size: -; D gene: TRBD2
CDR3 protein: CASKRTGVSPLHF; CDR3 DNA: TGTGCCAGTAAGAGGACAGGGGTTTCACCCCTCCACTTT; CDR3 length: 13; V gene: TRBV19; J gene: TRBJ1-6; clone size: many; D gene: TRBD1
CDR3 protein: CASSEPSYGYTF; CDR3 DNA: TGTGCCAGTAGTGAACCTTCCTATGGCTACACCTTC; CDR3 length: 12; V gene: TRBV19; J gene: TRBJ1-2; clone size: many; D gene: -
CDR3 protein: CASMASGNTEAFF; CDR3 DNA: TGTGCCAGCATGGCATCGGGGAACACTGAAGCTTTCTTT; CDR3 length: 13; V gene: TRBV2; J gene: TRBJ1-1; clone size: -; D gene: -
CDR3 protein: CASSPHSGQQETQYF; CDR3 DNA: TGCGCCAGCAGCCCCCACTCGGGACAGCAAGAGACCCAGTACTTC; CDR3 length: 15; V gene: TRBV5-1; J gene: TRBJ2-5; clone size: many; D gene: TRBD1
CDR3 protein: CSAASGGFYNEQFF; CDR3 DNA: TGCAGTGCAGCTAGCGGGGGCTTCTACAATGAGCAGTTCTTC; CDR3 length: 14; V gene: TRBV20-1; J gene: TRBJ2-1; clone size: few; D gene: TRBD2
CDR3 protein: CASSQDWRGLDTQYF; CDR3 DNA: TGTGCCAGCAGCCAAGATTGGAGGGGGCTAGATACGCAGTATTTT; CDR3 length: 15; V gene: TRBV4-2; J gene: TRBJ2-3; clone size: few; D gene: -
CDR3 protein: CASCEGQPNSPLHF; CDR3 DNA: TGTGCCAGCTGTGAGGGACAGCCGAATTCACCCCTCCACTTT; CDR3 length: 14; V gene: TRBV5-6; J gene: TRBJ1-6; clone size: few; D gene: TRBD1
CDR3 protein: CASSEALGAIQYF; CDR3 DNA: TGTGCCAGCAGTGAAGCTCTGGGGGCTATTCAGTACTTC; CDR3 length: 13; V gene: TRBV6-1; J gene: TRBJ2-4; clone size: -; D gene: -
CDR3 protein: CASSTVGGSETQYF; CDR3 DNA: TGTGCCAGTAGTACCGTAGGGGGCTCAGAGACCCAGTACTTC; CDR3 length: 14; V gene: TRBV19; J gene: TRBJ2-5; clone size: few; D gene: TRBD1
CDR3 protein: CSPLLDRANEKLFF; CDR3 DNA: TGCAGCCCCCTGCTCGACAGGGCAAATGAAAAACTGTTTTTT; CDR3 length: 14; V gene: TRBV29-1; J gene: TRBJ1-4; clone size: many; D gene: TRBD1
CDR3 protein: CASSQSTWGRNYGYTF; CDR3 DNA: TGTGCCAGCAGCCAAAGTACTTGGGGGCGCAACTATGGCTACACCTTC; CDR3 length: 16; V gene: TRBV7-9; J gene: TRBJ1-2; clone size: many; D gene: -
CDR3 protein: CASSYAFDETQYF; CDR3 DNA: TGTGCCAGCAGTTATGCGTTCGACGAGACCCAGTACTTC; CDR3 length: 13; V gene: TRBV6-2/TRBV6-3; J gene: TRBJ2-5; clone size: -; D gene: -
CDR3 protein: CASRDRGGNNEQFF; CDR3 DNA: TGTGCCAGCAGGGACAGGGGAGGAAACAATGAGCAGTTCTTC; CDR3 length: 14; V gene: TRBV2; J gene: TRBJ2-1; clone size: -; D gene: TRBD1
CDR3 protein: CASSKNNYGYTF; CDR3 DNA: TGTGCCAGCAGTAAAAACAACTATGGCTACACCTTC; CDR3 length: 12; V gene: TRBV6-1; J gene: TRBJ1-2; clone size: few; D gene: -
CDR3 protein: CASLKGLDEQFF; CDR3 DNA: TGTGCCAGCTTGAAGGGGCTCGATGAGCAGTTCTTC; CDR3 length: 12; V gene: TRBV6-6; J gene: TRBJ2-1; clone size: -; D gene: -
CDR3 protein: CASSDLTPGNTEAFF; CDR3 DNA: TGTGCCAGCAGTGATTTGACACCTGGGAACACTGAAGCTTTCTTT; CDR3 length: 15; V gene: TRBV2; J gene: TRBJ1-1; clone size: -; D gene: -
CDR3 protein: CASRNPGRMQFF; CDR3 DNA: TGTGCCAGCAGGAACCCGGGACGCATGCAGTTCTTC; CDR3 length: 12; V gene: TRBV6-5; J gene: TRBJ2-1; clone size: few; D gene: -
CDR3 protein: CATTLRAGDFTDTQYF; CDR3 DNA: TGTGCCACCACCCTTCGGGCGGGGGACTTCACAGATACGCAGTATTTT; CDR3 length: 16; V gene: TRBV5-4; J gene: TRBJ2-3; clone size: few; D gene: TRBD2
CDR3 protein: CASSETSGGQETQYF; CDR3 DNA: TGTGCCAGCAGTGAAACTAGCGGGGGGCAAGAGACCCAGTACTTC; CDR3 length: 15; V gene: TRBV2; J gene: TRBJ2-5; clone size: -; D gene: TRBD2
CDR3 protein: CASSLKVERGTYEQYF; CDR3 DNA: TGTGCCAGCAGCTTAAAGGTCGAGCGGGGAACCTACGAGCAGTACTTC; CDR3 length: 16; V gene: TRBV7-3; J gene: TRBJ2-7; clone size: many; D gene: TRBD2
CDR3 protein: CASSPQPGTLTDTQYF; CDR3 DNA: TGTGCCAGCAGCCCTCAGCCCGGGACCCTCACAGATACGCAGTATTTT; CDR3 length: 16; V gene: TRBV7-6; J gene: TRBJ2-3; clone size: many; D gene: -
CDR3 protein: CSARDRVRETQYF; CDR3 DNA: TGCAGTGCTAGAGATCGCGTGAGAGAGACCCAGTACTTC; CDR3 length: 13; V gene: TRBV20-1; J gene: TRBJ2-5; clone size: few; D gene: -
CDR3 protein: CASSALSRGGSDTQYF; CDR3 DNA: TGTGCCAGCAGCGCGCTTTCGCGGGGGGGTTCAGATACGCAGTATTTT; CDR3 length: 16; V gene: TRBV2; J gene: TRBJ2-3; clone size: few; D gene: TRBD2
CDR3 protein: CSVEGPSGETQYF; CDR3 DNA: TGCAGCGTTGAAGGGCCCAGCGGGGAGACCCAGTACTTC; CDR3 length: 13; V gene: TRBV29-1; J gene: TRBJ2-5; clone size: -; D gene: -
CDR3 protein: CASSLEVGAAGSTDTQYF; CDR3 DNA: TGTGCCAGCAGCTTAGAAGTAGGGGCGGCCGGTAGCACAGATACGCAGTATTTT; CDR3 length: 18; V gene: TRBV7-6; J gene: TRBJ2-3; clone size: few; D gene: -
CDR3 protein: CASSRIGGPSTDTQYF; CDR3 DNA: TGTGCCAGCAGCCGAATTGGGGGACCTAGCACAGATACGCAGTATTTT; CDR3 length: 16; V gene: TRBV7-6; J gene: TRBJ2-3; clone size: medium-sized; D gene: -
CDR3 protein: CSASATGAANTEAFF; CDR3 DNA: TGCAGTGCTAGTGCCACAGGGGCCGCGAACACTGAAGCTTTCTTT; CDR3 length: 15; V gene: TRBV20-1; J gene: TRBJ1-1; clone size: few; D gene: TRBD1
CDR3 protein: CVSSLGNGRNHGETQYF; CDR3 DNA: TGTGTCAGCAGCTTGGGAAACGGACGTAACCATGGGGAGACCCAGTACTTC; CDR3 length: 17; V gene: TRBV5-5; J gene: TRBJ2-5; clone size: few; D gene: -